Listed below are T cell receptor beta chains from one sample, sequenced in a study of technical replicates of blood from a handful of donors. This table comes from immunoSEQ multiplex PCR, and its TCRdb copy is limited to in-frame clones, with some not included. There are 60,000 or so clones in the sample; 85% to 90% occur only once, and under 6.5% lies in the top ten. The sequencing input was PBMCs. The receptors shown here come from a human donor in good health. Some clones in this sample may be carry-over from other donors' samples. The CDR3 runs from the conserved cysteine through the conserved F or W. D genes are given only for firm matches. Only some rows state a clone size, as once, few, many or a class for expanded clones.

j_gene: TRBJ2-1; v_gene: TRBV4-3; d_gene: TRBD1; len: 14; abundance: .; CDR3nt: TGCGCCAGCAGCCAAATCGGACAGGGCCATGAGCAGTTCTTC; CDR3aa: CASSQIGQGHEQFF
j_gene: TRBJ2-5; v_gene: TRBV5-1; d_gene: TRBD1; len: 14; abundance: .; CDR3nt: TGCGCCAGCAGCTTGAAACAGGGGGGAGAGACCCAGTACTTC; CDR3aa: CASSLKQGGETQYF
j_gene: TRBJ1-4; v_gene: TRBV10-3; d_gene: .; len: 11; abundance: .; CDR3nt: TGTGCCATCAGCCCGGGTGAAAAACTGTTTTTT; CDR3aa: CAISPGEKLFF
j_gene: TRBJ2-5; v_gene: TRBV28; d_gene: TRBD2; len: 14; abundance: .; CDR3nt: TGTGCCAGCAGCCGGACTAGCCAACGGGAGACCCAGTACTTC; CDR3aa: CASSRTSQRETQYF
j_gene: TRBJ2-1; v_gene: TRBV13; d_gene: TRBD2; len: 15; abundance: medium-sized; CDR3nt: TGTGCCAGCAGCTTAGAGGGAGGGGACTACAATGAGCAGTTCTTC; CDR3aa: CASSLEGGDYNEQFF
j_gene: TRBJ2-2; v_gene: TRBV11-3; d_gene: TRBD2; len: 17; abundance: .; CDR3nt: TGTGCCAGCAGCTATTCTAGCGGGAGGGTAACCACCGGGGAGCTGTTTTTT; CDR3aa: CASSYSSGRVTTGELFF
j_gene: TRBJ2-7; v_gene: TRBV11-2; d_gene: TRBD2; len: 16; abundance: .; CDR3nt: TGTGCCAGCAGCCACGTAGCGGGGGCCCACTCCTACGAGCAGTACTTC; CDR3aa: CASSHVAGAHSYEQYF
j_gene: TRBJ1-1; v_gene: TRBV5-6; d_gene: .; len: 15; abundance: .; CDR3nt: TGTGCCAGCAGCTTGCGGGGCAGGGGATCTCCGGAAGCTTTCTTT; CDR3aa: CASSLRGRGSPEAFF
j_gene: TRBJ2-1; v_gene: TRBV11-1; d_gene: .; len: 15; abundance: .; CDR3nt: TGTGCCAGCAGCTTTGGGCCGCCGGCCGAGAATGAGCAGTTCTTC; CDR3aa: CASSFGPPAENEQFF
j_gene: TRBJ2-5; v_gene: TRBV7-2; d_gene: TRBD2; len: 16; abundance: .; CDR3nt: TGTGCCAGCAGCTTACAAGCGGGGGGGCTATCGGAGACCCAGTACTTC; CDR3aa: CASSLQAGGLSETQYF
j_gene: TRBJ2-2; v_gene: TRBV27; d_gene: .; len: 14; abundance: .; CDR3nt: TGTGCCAGCAGTTGGGGGGATAGGACCGGGGAGCTGTTTTTT; CDR3aa: CASSWGDRTGELFF
j_gene: TRBJ2-4; v_gene: TRBV6-1; d_gene: TRBD1; len: 18; abundance: .; CDR3nt: TGTGCCAGCAGTGAAGCGTCAGGGGGCTATCTAGCCAAAAACATTCAGTACTTC; CDR3aa: CASSEASGGYLAKNIQYF
j_gene: TRBJ2-7; v_gene: TRBV30; d_gene: TRBD2; len: 17; abundance: .; CDR3nt: TGTGCCTGGAGTGTACGTTGGACTAGCGGGAGGAAGGGCGAGCAGTACTTC; CDR3aa: CAWSVRWTSGRKGEQYF
j_gene: TRBJ2-7; v_gene: TRBV7-2; d_gene: TRBD2; len: 14; abundance: .; CDR3nt: TGTGCCAGCAGCTTAACGGGACTAGCCTACGAGCAGTACTTC; CDR3aa: CASSLTGLAYEQYF
j_gene: TRBJ2-5; v_gene: TRBV7-6; d_gene: .; len: 13; abundance: .; CDR3nt: TGTGCCAGCAGCCCGGTCAGGCAAGAGACCCAGTACTTC; CDR3aa: CASSPVRQETQYF
j_gene: TRBJ2-7; v_gene: TRBV20-1; d_gene: .; len: 11; abundance: .; CDR3nt: TGCAGTGCTAGTAGAGATCGGGAGCAGTACTTC; CDR3aa: CSASRDREQYF
j_gene: TRBJ2-1; v_gene: TRBV11-2; d_gene: .; len: 11; abundance: .; CDR3nt: TGTGCCAGCAGCTCGGTGGGCGAGCAGTTCTTC; CDR3aa: CASSSVGEQFF
j_gene: TRBJ1-2; v_gene: TRBV7-2; d_gene: TRBD1; len: 17; abundance: .; CDR3nt: TGTGCCAGCAGCTTACCCCGGGGACAGGGGTCTCACTATGGCTACACCTTC; CDR3aa: CASSLPRGQGSHYGYTF
j_gene: TRBJ2-7; v_gene: TRBV11-1; d_gene: TRBD1; len: 16; abundance: .; CDR3nt: TGTGCCAGCAGCAGGCTTACCGGGACAGGGGTCTCCGAGCAGTACTTC; CDR3aa: CASSRLTGTGVSEQYF
j_gene: TRBJ1-5; v_gene: TRBV7-8; d_gene: .; len: 16; abundance: .; CDR3nt: TGTGCCAGCAGCTTAGGAGGGAGAAACGGCAATCAGCCCCAGCATTTT; CDR3aa: CASSLGGRNGNQPQHF
j_gene: TRBJ2-1; v_gene: TRBV5-4; d_gene: .; len: 15; abundance: .; CDR3nt: TGTGCCAGCAGCTTGACGCAGGGGTCCTACAATGAGCAGTTCTTC; CDR3aa: CASSLTQGSYNEQFF
j_gene: TRBJ1-3; v_gene: TRBV6-5; d_gene: TRBD1; len: 14; abundance: few; CDR3nt: TGTGCCAGCAGCCAAGGACAGGGTGGGAACACCATATATTTT; CDR3aa: CASSQGQGGNTIYF
j_gene: TRBJ1-2; v_gene: TRBV7-2; d_gene: .; len: 17; abundance: .; CDR3nt: TGTGCCAGCAGCTTAGCTTCAGGGCAGCAGGGAGGCTATGGCTACACCTTC; CDR3aa: CASSLASGQQGGYGYTF
j_gene: TRBJ1-5; v_gene: TRBV6-1; d_gene: TRBD1; len: 16; abundance: .; CDR3nt: TGTGCCAGCAGTGATTCCGACAGGGGAGGCAATCAGCCCCAGCATTTT; CDR3aa: CASSDSDRGGNQPQHF
j_gene: TRBJ1-1; v_gene: TRBV7-9; d_gene: .; len: 13; abundance: .; CDR3nt: TGTGCCAGCACCCCGGGGGTGAACACTGAAGCTTTCTTT; CDR3aa: CASTPGVNTEAFF
j_gene: TRBJ1-1; v_gene: TRBV29-1; d_gene: .; len: 13; abundance: .; CDR3nt: TGCAGCGTGGGGGCTCGGTCGAACACTGAAGCTTTCTTT; CDR3aa: CSVGARSNTEAFF
j_gene: TRBJ1-2; v_gene: TRBV30; d_gene: .; len: 11; abundance: .; CDR3nt: TGTGCCTGGAGTCCTATGGATGGCTACACCTTC; CDR3aa: CAWSPMDGYTF
j_gene: TRBJ2-7; v_gene: TRBV5-1; d_gene: TRBD2; len: 14; abundance: .; CDR3nt: TGCGCCAGCAGCTTGGAGGGACTAGCGCAACCCCAGTACTTC; CDR3aa: CASSLEGLAQPQYF
j_gene: TRBJ2-7; v_gene: TRBV6-5; d_gene: .; len: 15; abundance: .; CDR3nt: TGTGCCAGCAGTTACTCAAGCGGGCCATCCTACGAGCAGTACTTC; CDR3aa: CASSYSSGPSYEQYF
j_gene: TRBJ2-7; v_gene: TRBV9; d_gene: TRBD2; len: 15; abundance: .; CDR3nt: TGTGCCAGCAGCAAATCTAGCGGGAGAACCTACGAGCAGTACTTC; CDR3aa: CASSKSSGRTYEQYF
j_gene: TRBJ2-7; v_gene: TRBV6-1; d_gene: .; len: 13; abundance: once; CDR3nt: TGTGCCAGCACCGATTATTCAGAGGGCGAGCAGTACTTC; CDR3aa: CASTDYSEGEQYF
j_gene: TRBJ2-1; v_gene: TRBV27; d_gene: TRBD2; len: 18; abundance: once; CDR3nt: TGTGCCAGCAGTTTACCGGTTTCTAGCGGGACTCGATACAATGAGCAGTTCTTC; CDR3aa: CASSLPVSSGTRYNEQFF
j_gene: TRBJ1-1; v_gene: TRBV7-9; d_gene: TRBD1; len: 14; abundance: .; CDR3nt: TGTGCCAGCAGCTCGGACAGGAGGAACACTGAAGCTTTCTTT; CDR3aa: CASSSDRRNTEAFF
j_gene: TRBJ1-1; v_gene: TRBV18; d_gene: .; len: 14; abundance: .; CDR3nt: TGTGCCAGCTCACTCCTGGGTCGGGACACTGAAGCTTTCTTT; CDR3aa: CASSLLGRDTEAFF
j_gene: TRBJ2-2; v_gene: TRBV5-1; d_gene: TRBD1; len: 15; abundance: .; CDR3nt: TGCGCCAGCAGCGTGACAGGGGGCCTCACCGGGGAGCTGTTTTTT; CDR3aa: CASSVTGGLTGELFF
j_gene: TRBJ2-7; v_gene: TRBV5-1; d_gene: TRBD2; len: 14; abundance: .; CDR3nt: TGCGCCAGCAGAGATCCGGGGGGTACCTACGAGCAGTACTTC; CDR3aa: CASRDPGGTYEQYF
j_gene: TRBJ2-1; v_gene: TRBV7-9; d_gene: TRBD1; len: 13; abundance: .; CDR3nt: TGTGCCAGCAGCTCGTGGACAGGAGGCGAGCAGTTCTTC; CDR3aa: CASSSWTGGEQFF
j_gene: TRBJ2-4; v_gene: TRBV7-9; d_gene: TRBD1; len: 14; abundance: .; CDR3nt: TGTGCCAGCAGCCCGGACAGGGTGCAAAACATTCAGTACTTC; CDR3aa: CASSPDRVQNIQYF
j_gene: TRBJ1-1; v_gene: TRBV19; d_gene: TRBD1; len: 17; abundance: once; CDR3nt: TGTGCCAGTAGTATAGATATCCAAAGGGACAGGGGGCTGGTAGCTTTCTTT; CDR3aa: CASSIDIQRDRGLVAFF
j_gene: TRBJ1-1; v_gene: TRBV15; d_gene: .; len: 15; abundance: .; CDR3nt: TGTGCCACCAGCAGAGATCTGGACAGTTCGGGCTTTGCTTTCTTT; CDR3aa: CATSRDLDSSGFAFF
j_gene: TRBJ2-7; v_gene: TRBV7-2; d_gene: .; len: 14; abundance: .; CDR3nt: TGTGCCAGCAGCTTAGACCGTGTATCCTACGGGCAGTACTTC; CDR3aa: CASSLDRVSYGQYF
j_gene: TRBJ2-7; v_gene: TRBV30; d_gene: .; len: 14; abundance: .; CDR3nt: TGTGCCTGGAGTACCGGACAGCCAGCCTACGAGCAGTACTTC; CDR3aa: CAWSTGQPAYEQYF
j_gene: TRBJ2-2; v_gene: TRBV14; d_gene: TRBD2; len: 19; abundance: .; CDR3nt: TGTGCCAGCAGCCAAGAAGGGCCAGCGGGGGGGCCCCGAACCGGGGAGCTGTTTTTT; CDR3aa: CASSQEGPAGGPRTGELFF
j_gene: TRBJ1-1; v_gene: TRBV19; d_gene: TRBD1; len: 14; abundance: .; CDR3nt: TGTGCCAGTAAGAAACAGGGGGAGAACACTGAAGCTTTCTTT; CDR3aa: CASKKQGENTEAFF
j_gene: TRBJ2-7; v_gene: TRBV6-5; d_gene: TRBD2; len: 14; abundance: once; CDR3nt: TGTGCCAGCAGTAAAGAAGCGGGAGTATACGAGCAGTACTTC; CDR3aa: CASSKEAGVYEQYF
j_gene: TRBJ2-1; v_gene: TRBV6-1; d_gene: TRBD1; len: 14; abundance: once; CDR3nt: TGTGCCAGCAGTTTTGGACAGGCCTACAATGAGCAGTTCTTC; CDR3aa: CASSFGQAYNEQFF
j_gene: TRBJ2-3; v_gene: TRBV9; d_gene: .; len: 15; abundance: .; CDR3nt: TGTGCCAGCAGCGTAGACGGACATAGCACAGATACGCAGTATTTT; CDR3aa: CASSVDGHSTDTQYF
j_gene: TRBJ1-2; v_gene: TRBV6-1; d_gene: .; len: 14; abundance: .; CDR3nt: TGTGCCAGCAGTGAAGCGCGGGCTAACTATGGCTACACCTTC; CDR3aa: CASSEARANYGYTF
j_gene: TRBJ1-2; v_gene: TRBV15; d_gene: TRBD1; len: 13; abundance: .; CDR3nt: TGTGCCACCAGCATACTCACAGGGGGTGGCTACACCTTC; CDR3aa: CATSILTGGGYTF
j_gene: TRBJ2-1; v_gene: TRBV5-1; d_gene: TRBD2; len: 15; abundance: .; CDR3nt: TGCGCCAGCAGCTTGGGGCTAGCGGGCTACAATGAGCAGTTCTTC; CDR3aa: CASSLGLAGYNEQFF
j_gene: TRBJ2-2; v_gene: TRBV18; d_gene: TRBD1; len: 16; abundance: .; CDR3nt: TGTGCCAGCTCACCCCTGCAAGGACAGGCCTCTCGGGAGCTGTTTTTT; CDR3aa: CASSPLQGQASRELFF
j_gene: TRBJ2-3; v_gene: TRBV7-2; d_gene: .; len: 15; abundance: .; CDR3nt: TGTGCCAGCAGCTTACGAGGGTGGGACACAGATACGCAGTATTTT; CDR3aa: CASSLRGWDTDTQYF
j_gene: TRBJ1-1; v_gene: TRBV2; d_gene: TRBD1; len: 15; abundance: once; CDR3nt: TGTGCCAGCAAAGACAGGGGATTCGGGAACACTGAAGCTTTCTTT; CDR3aa: CASKDRGFGNTEAFF
j_gene: TRBJ1-5; v_gene: TRBV27; d_gene: .; len: 14; abundance: .; CDR3nt: TGTGCCAGCAGTTTGGGAGGAGCGAATCAGCCCCAGCATTTT; CDR3aa: CASSLGGANQPQHF
j_gene: TRBJ1-2; v_gene: TRBV5-6; d_gene: .; len: 14; abundance: .; CDR3nt: TGTGCCAGCAGCTTGGCGCGGGAAATCTATGGCTACACCTTC; CDR3aa: CASSLAREIYGYTF
j_gene: TRBJ1-5; v_gene: TRBV19; d_gene: .; len: 14; abundance: .; CDR3nt: TGTGCCAGTAGTAAAGGGACGGGGGATCAGCCCCAGCATTTT; CDR3aa: CASSKGTGDQPQHF
j_gene: TRBJ1-1; v_gene: TRBV5-1; d_gene: TRBD1; len: 15; abundance: .; CDR3nt: TGCGCCAGCAGCTTGGATGGACAGGGATGCACTGAAGCTTTCTTT; CDR3aa: CASSLDGQGCTEAFF
j_gene: TRBJ2-1; v_gene: TRBV18; d_gene: .; len: 15; abundance: .; CDR3nt: TGTGCCAGCTCACCCGCGGAGGGGCATAAGAATGAGCAGTTCTTC; CDR3aa: CASSPAEGHKNEQFF
j_gene: TRBJ2-2; v_gene: TRBV4-1; d_gene: .; len: 13; abundance: .; CDR3nt: TGCGCCAGCAGCCAGCGCCACGATGGGGAGCTGTTTTTT; CDR3aa: CASSQRHDGELFF